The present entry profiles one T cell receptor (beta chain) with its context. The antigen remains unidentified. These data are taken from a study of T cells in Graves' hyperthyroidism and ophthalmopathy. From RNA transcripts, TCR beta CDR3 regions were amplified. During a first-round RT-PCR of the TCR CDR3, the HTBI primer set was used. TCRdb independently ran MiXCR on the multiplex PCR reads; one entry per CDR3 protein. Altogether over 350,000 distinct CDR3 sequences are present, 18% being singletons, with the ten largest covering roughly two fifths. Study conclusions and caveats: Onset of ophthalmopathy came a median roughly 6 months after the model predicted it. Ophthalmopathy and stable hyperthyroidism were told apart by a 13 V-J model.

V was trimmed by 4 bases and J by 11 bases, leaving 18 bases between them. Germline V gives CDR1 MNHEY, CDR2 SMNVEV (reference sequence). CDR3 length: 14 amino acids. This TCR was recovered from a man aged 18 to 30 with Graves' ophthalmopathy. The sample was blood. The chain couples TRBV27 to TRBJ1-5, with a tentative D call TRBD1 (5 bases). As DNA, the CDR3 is TGTGCCAGCAGTTGGGACGGGCGCGAGTCGGCCCAGCATTTT. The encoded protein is CASSWDGRESAQHF.